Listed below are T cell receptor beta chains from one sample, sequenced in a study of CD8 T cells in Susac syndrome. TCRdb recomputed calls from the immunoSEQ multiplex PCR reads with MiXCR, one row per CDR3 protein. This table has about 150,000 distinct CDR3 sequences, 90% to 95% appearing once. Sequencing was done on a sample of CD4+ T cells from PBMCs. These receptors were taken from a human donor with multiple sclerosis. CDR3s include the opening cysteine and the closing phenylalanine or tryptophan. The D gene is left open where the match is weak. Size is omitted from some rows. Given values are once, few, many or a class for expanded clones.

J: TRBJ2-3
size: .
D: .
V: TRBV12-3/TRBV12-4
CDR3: CASSFWSVGDTQYF
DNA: TGTGCCAGCAGTTTCTGGAGTGTAGGAGATACGCAGTATTTT

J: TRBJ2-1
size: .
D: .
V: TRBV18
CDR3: CASSPLGGTQVHEQFF
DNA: TGTGCCAGCTCACCACTCGGAGGCACCCAGGTACATGAGCAGTTCTTC

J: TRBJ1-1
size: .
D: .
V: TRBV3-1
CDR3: CASSQVTGASEAFF
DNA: TGTGCCAGCAGCCAAGTCACAGGTGCAAGCGAGGCTTTCTTT

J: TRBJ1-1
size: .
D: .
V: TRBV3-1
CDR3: CASSQVTGRTGRSEAFF
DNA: TGTGCCAGCAGCCAAGTAACTGGCCGTACAGGGAGGTCTGAAGCTTTCTTT

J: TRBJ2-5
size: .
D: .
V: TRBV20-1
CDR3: CSARVGAQETQYF
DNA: TGCAGTGCTAGGGTAGGGGCCCAAGAGACCCAGTACTTC

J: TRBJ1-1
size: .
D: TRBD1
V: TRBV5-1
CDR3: CASSLTGGVYTEAFF
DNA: TGCGCCAGCAGCTTGACAGGGGGTGTATATACTGAAGCTTTCTTT

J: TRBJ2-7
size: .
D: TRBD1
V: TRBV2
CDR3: CASRWLRQGATYEQYF
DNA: TGTGCCAGCAGATGGCTCCGACAGGGGGCAACCTACGAGCAGTACTTC

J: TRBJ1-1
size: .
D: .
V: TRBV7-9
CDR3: CASSAQNTEAFF
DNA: TGTGCCAGCAGCGCCCAGAACACTGAAGCTTTCTTT

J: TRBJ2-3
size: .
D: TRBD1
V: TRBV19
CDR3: CASTPRGRRGVTDTQYF
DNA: TGTGCCAGTACCCCAAGGGGGCGGCGAGGGGTGACAGATACGCAGTATTTT

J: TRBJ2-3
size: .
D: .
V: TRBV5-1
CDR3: CASSFPGTDTQYF
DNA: TGCGCCAGCAGCTTCCCGGGGACAGATACGCAGTATTTT

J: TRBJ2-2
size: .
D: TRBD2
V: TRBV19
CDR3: CATRYAGDLNTGELFF
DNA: TGTGCCACCCGCTATGCGGGGGATCTGAACACCGGGGAGCTGTTTTTT

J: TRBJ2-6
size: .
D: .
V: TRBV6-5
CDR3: CASSYSTGANVLTF
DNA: TGTGCCAGCAGTTACTCGACTGGGGCCAACGTCCTGACTTTC

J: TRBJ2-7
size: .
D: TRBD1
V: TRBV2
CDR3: CASSDGTGVYEQYF
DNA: TGTGCCAGCAGTGACGGGACAGGGGTCTACGAGCAGTACTTC

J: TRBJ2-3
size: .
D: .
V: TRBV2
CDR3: CASIRDFTDTQYF
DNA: TGTGCCAGCATCCGGGACTTCACAGATACGCAGTATTTT

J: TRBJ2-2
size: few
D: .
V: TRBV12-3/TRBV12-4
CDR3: CASSLLDTGELFF
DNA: TGTGCCAGCAGTTTATTAGACACCGGGGAGCTGTTTTTT

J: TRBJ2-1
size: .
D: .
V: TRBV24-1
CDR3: CATSVAGINEQFF
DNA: TGTGCCACCAGTGTGGCGGGGATCAATGAGCAGTTCTTC

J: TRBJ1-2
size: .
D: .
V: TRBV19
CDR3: CASSIQGGEGGYTF
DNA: TGTGCCAGTAGTATCCAGGGCGGGGAAGGCGGCTACACCTTC

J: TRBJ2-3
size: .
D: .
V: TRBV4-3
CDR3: CASSQERVPTDTQYF
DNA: TGCGCCAGCAGCCAAGAACGGGTCCCCACAGATACGCAGTATTTT

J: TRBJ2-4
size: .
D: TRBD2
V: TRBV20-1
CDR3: CSAPLAGGGNIQYF
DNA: TGCAGTGCTCCTTTAGCGGGAGGCGGAAACATTCAGTACTTC

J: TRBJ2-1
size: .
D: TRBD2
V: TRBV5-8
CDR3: CASSRELAGPLGF
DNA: TGTGCCAGCAGCCGGGAACTAGCGGGTCCCCTCGGCTTC

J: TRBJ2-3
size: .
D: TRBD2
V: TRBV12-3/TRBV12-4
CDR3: CASSEGTNGYTQYF
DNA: TGTGCCAGCTCAGAGGGGACTAACGGGTATACGCAGTATTTT

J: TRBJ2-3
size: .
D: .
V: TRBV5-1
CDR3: CASSLDGMDTDTQYF
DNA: TGCGCCAGCAGCTTGGACGGGATGGACACAGATACGCAGTATTTT

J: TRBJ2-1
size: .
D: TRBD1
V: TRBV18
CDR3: CASSPGTGYNEQFF
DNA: TGTGCCAGCTCTCCCGGGACAGGTTACAATGAGCAGTTCTTC

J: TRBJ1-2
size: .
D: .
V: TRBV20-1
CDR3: CSARPTTAPSNGYTF
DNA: TGCAGTGCTAGACCCACGACAGCGCCGTCTAATGGCTACACCTTC

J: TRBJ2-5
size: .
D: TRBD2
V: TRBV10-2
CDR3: CASRLAGLQETQYF
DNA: TGCGCCAGCCGACTAGCGGGGCTCCAAGAGACCCAGTACTTC

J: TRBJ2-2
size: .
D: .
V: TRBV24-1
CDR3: CATGHLANTGELFF
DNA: TGTGCCACCGGACACCTCGCGAACACCGGGGAGCTGTTTTTT